This T cell receptor beta chain derives from a study of blood T cell repertoires in COVID-19. TCRdb keeps only in-frame clones here, not all; method: immunoSEQ multiplex PCR. This table holds over 11,000 clones, about 90% found once. This receptor was identified in a human donor in a cohort sampled during active COVID-19. Specimen: peripheral blood.

The CDR3 DNA reads TGTGCCAGCAGGGGACAGGGCCAAGAGACCCAGTACTTC. Residues: CASRGQGQETQYF. This rearrangement joins TRBV11-1 to TRBJ2-5; 9 bases are shared with TRBD1. V lost 6 bases to trimming and J lost 1 base; unmatched junction nucleotides: 0. The CDR3 sequence is 13 residues long. From germline, CDR1 is SGHAT and CDR2 FQDESV (reference sequence).